This TCR beta chain was captured by sequencing in a study of patients and donors after allogeneic stem cell transplantation (dated by TCRdb to the early 2020s). From cysteine to phenylalanine, the CDR3 is 12 amino acids long. This entry keeps only the CDR3 DNA: 36 bases, framed from base 1. The germline V gene gives CDR1 as WSHSY and CDR2 as SAAADI. V sheds 7 bases and J sheds 6 bases, leaving 10 bases between their ends. There are a few counts of this clonotype. It lacks a known antigen. The record has no base qualities; no much larger clone is one base away. The library relied on RT-PCR. The instrument given in TCRdb is NextSeq 550. TCRdb reprocessing: public reads trimmed at Q25 with fastp, clones called with MiXCR, in-frame beta chains kept. Identical CDR3 protein sequences are pooled into one entry, listed with their most common genes and DNA. For this sample there are about 210,000 distinct CDR3 sequences; around 40% appear just once. The ten most abundant clones make up 11% of the sample.

This receptor was identified in a human donor who was either an allogeneic HSCT recipient or a stem cell or donor lymphocyte infusion donor (not recorded which). It is not recorded whose cells these are; they may come from a transplant donor. The chain employs TRBV10-2 and TRBJ1-5; the D gene remains uncertain. The sequenced sample was blood, either unsorted or a sorted T cell fraction (not recorded which). The CDR3 protein sequence reads: CASTVTGQPQHF. The DNA sequence reads TGCGCCAGCACAGTTACCGGTCAGCCCCAGCATTTT.